These T cell receptor beta chains were read from a single sample in a study of early T cells in non-severe SARS-CoV-2 infection. One entry per CDR3 protein, called by TCRdb with MiXCR from the 5' RACE reads. The sample records about 71,000 distinct CDR3 sequences, about 14% being singletons. Sequencing was performed on whole blood, taken at baseline. Receptors originate from an adult who was a healthcare worker with PCR-confirmed SARS-CoV-2 infection or an uninfected control (not recorded which). CDR3s include the opening cysteine and the closing phenylalanine or tryptophan. The order of the fields is D gene, V gene, clone size, J gene, CDR3 protein, CDR3 DNA. A D gene is named only where the DNA matches it firmly. Not all rows give a size; the values are once, few, many and, for expanded clones, a class.

>.|TRBV7-8|many|TRBJ2-7
CASARMLGEQYF
TGTGCCAGCGCCAGGATGTTAGGCGAGCAGTACTTC
>.|TRBV9|once|TRBJ2-1
CASSVVGGLVNNEQFF
TGTGCCAGCAGCGTAGTCGGGGGGCTGGTTAATAATGAGCAGTTCTTC
>.|TRBV27|.|TRBJ1-2
CASSLEGWAAEYYGYTF
TGTGCCAGCAGTTTAGAGGGGTGGGCAGCCGAGTACTATGGCTACACCTTC
>.|TRBV12-3/TRBV12-4|few|TRBJ1-2
CASGRLNYGYTF
TGTGCCAGCGGCAGGCTTAACTATGGCTACACCTTC
>TRBD1|TRBV5-6|few|TRBJ2-7
CASSLAPLQGPSDEQYF
TGTGCCAGCAGCTTGGCCCCTCTACAGGGGCCCTCGGACGAGCAGTACTTC
>.|TRBV3-1|.|TRBJ2-3
CASSQGSGVNTDTQYF
TGTGCCAGCAGCCAAGGATCCGGTGTGAATACAGATACGCAGTATTTT
>TRBD2|TRBV5-1|.|TRBJ2-3
CASSGGRGTDTQYF
TGCGCCAGCAGCGGCGGGAGAGGGACAGATACGCAGTATTTT
>TRBD2|TRBV12-3/TRBV12-4|.|TRBJ2-5
CASQKPGRPAGETQYF
TGTGCCAGCCAAAAACCAGGCCGACCAGCGGGGGAGACCCAGTACTTC
>.|TRBV28|many|TRBJ1-1
CASSLDSNTEAFF
TGTGCCAGCAGTCTTGATTCAAACACTGAAGCTTTCTTT
>.|TRBV9|.|TRBJ1-2
CASSAEAAINYGYTF
TGTGCCAGCAGCGCGGAGGCAGCTATTAACTATGGCTACACCTTC
>.|TRBV20-1|.|TRBJ2-7
CSARPTAGVLYEQYF
TGCAGTGCTAGACCTACTGCAGGGGTCCTCTACGAGCAGTACTTC
>.|TRBV28|.|TRBJ1-2
CASSFSAGANYGYTF
TGTGCCAGCAGTTTCTCCGCGGGGGCCAACTATGGCTACACCTTC
>TRBD2|TRBV27|.|TRBJ2-1
CASTLGIAGGGEQFF
TGTGCCAGCACCCTGGGGATAGCGGGAGGGGGTGAGCAGTTCTTC
>.|TRBV30|.|TRBJ2-1
CAWSPTGPYNEQFF
TGTGCCTGGAGTCCGACGGGACCCTACAATGAGCAGTTCTTC
>TRBD1|TRBV5-4|.|TRBJ1-2
CASSSLTGIEYGYTF
TGTGCCAGCAGCTCACTGACAGGGATTGAATATGGCTACACCTTC
>.|TRBV7-2|many|TRBJ2-1
CASSGATSSYNEQFF
TGTGCCAGCAGCGGAGCGACTAGCTCCTACAATGAGCAGTTCTTC
>TRBD2|TRBV7-3|many|TRBJ2-5
CASSPRLAGGPGHETQYF
TGTGCCAGCAGCCCGAGACTAGCGGGAGGGCCGGGGCATGAGACCCAGTACTTC
>.|TRBV21-1|many|TRBJ1-5
CASSKATRQGMVRTNQPQHF
TGTGCCAGCAGCAAAGCTACCCGACAGGGCATGGTTAGGACGAATCAGCCCCAGCATTTT
>TRBD2|TRBV12-5|many|TRBJ2-4
CARTPTREGKNIQYF
TGTGCTAGGACTCCGACACGGGAGGGGAAAAACATTCAGTACTTC
>TRBD1|TRBV18|.|TRBJ1-5
CASSPAGGNQPQHF
TGTGCCAGCTCACCAGCAGGGGGGAATCAGCCCCAGCATTTT
>.|TRBV20-1|few|TRBJ1-6
CSVSTPTFNSPLHF
TGCAGTGTTTCGACTCCAACGTTTAATTCACCCCTCCACTTT
>TRBD1|TRBV28|.|TRBJ1-1
CASSIGGRNTEAFF
TGTGCCAGCAGCATAGGGGGCAGGAACACTGAAGCTTTCTTT
>.|TRBV24-1|.|TRBJ2-1
CATSDPPLPEQFF
TGTGCCACCAGTGATCCCCCGCTTCCTGAGCAGTTCTTC
>TRBD1|TRBV20-1|.|TRBJ1-2
CSALPRDRGPGYTF
TGCAGTGCCCTGCCCCGGGACAGGGGGCCCGGCTACACCTTC
>.|TRBV4-1|many|TRBJ1-2
CASSQDEEPYGYTF
TGCGCCAGCAGCCAAGACGAGGAACCCTATGGCTACACCTTC
>TRBD2|TRBV12-3/TRBV12-4|many|TRBJ2-2
CASATSGFTGELFF
TGTGCCAGCGCGACTAGCGGGTTCACCGGGGAGCTGTTTTTT
>TRBD1|TRBV28|.|TRBJ2-1
CASSAQTGGRYNEQFF
TGTGCCAGCAGTGCACAGACAGGGGGCCGCTACAATGAGCAGTTCTTC
>.|TRBV3-1|.|TRBJ2-1
CASSQGALAGGQFF
TGTGCCAGCAGCCAAGGGGCACTAGCCGGAGGGCAGTTCTTC
>TRBD2|TRBV28|.|TRBJ2-1
CASSFLAGGRNEQFF
TGTGCCAGCAGTTTTCTAGCGGGAGGTAGGAATGAGCAGTTCTTC
>TRBD2|TRBV28|many|TRBJ2-1
CASTDSAGESYNEQFF
TGTGCCAGCACCGACTCAGCGGGAGAATCCTACAATGAGCAGTTCTTC
>.|TRBV7-6|.|TRBJ2-5
CASSIRPDETQYF
TGTGCCAGCAGCATAAGACCAGACGAGACCCAGTACTTC
>.|TRBV4-2|few|TRBJ2-4
CASSQGARDWGLAKNIQYF
TGTGCCAGCAGCCAAGGTGCTCGGGATTGGGGGCTAGCCAAAAACATTCAGTACTTC